Listed here are 7 T cell receptor beta chains from one sample, sequenced in a study of blood T cell repertoires in COVID-19 (dated by TCRdb to between 2020 and 2021). The library was obtained by the immunoSEQ multiplex PCR assay. Imported from immuneACCESS, the table was reduced by TCRdb to in-frame sequences with V and J called. These copies leave out some clones; in studies compared against another copy, an unresolved V gene accounts for under half, and the cause of the remainder is not known. In this sample the table shows about 280,000 clones, around nine tenths of which occur a single time. About 5% of the sample is taken by the ten largest. What was sequenced was peripheral blood. These TCRs come from a man aged 35 to 55 with acute or convalescent COVID-19.

The chain couples TRBV11-2 to TRBJ2-1; D gene unclear. Trimming took 1 base from V and 9 from J, leaving 10 bases between them. This CDR3 is built from 13 residues. Germline V CDR1 and CDR2: SGHAT, FQNNGV. CDR3: CASSLGGLGEQFF. The CDR3 coding sequence is TGTGCCAGCAGCTTAGGCGGTTTGGGTGAGCAGTTCTTC.

V gene TRBV5-1 combines with J gene TRBJ1-2, with 9 bases that match TRBD1. The germline CDR1 and CDR2 sequences are SGHRS and YFSETQ. The CDR3 is 15 residues long. Trimming at V came to 6 bases and at J to 2 bases, leaving 8 bases not matched to a gene. In DNA form, the CDR3 reads TGCGCCAGCACATTGACAGGGGGGCTGAACTATGGCTACACCTTC. It yields the protein CASTLTGGLNYGYTF.

This clone appeared a single time. The rearrangement links TRBV3-1 (or the pseudogene TRBV3-2) to TRBJ1-3; perhaps TRBD1 as D (5 bases). V lost 0 bases, J lost 2 bases, and 11 bases lay in between. The germline V gene has CDR1 LGHDT and CDR2 YNNKEL (reference sequence). This CDR3 has 16 amino acids. CDR3 sequence reads: CASSQEWQGPGNTIYF. The CDR3 nucleotides are TGTGCCAGCAGCCAAGAGTGGCAGGGCCCTGGAAACACCATATATTTT.

This clone came up a few times. This sample also contains other DNA sequences that code for the same CDR3. This sequence joins TRBV5-1 and TRBJ1-2; D is possibly TRBD1 (6 bases). The ends were cut back, 0 bases at V and 3 bases at J, with 6 bases in the middle. This CDR3 has 13 amino acids. Germline loops: CDR1 SGHRS, CDR2 YFSETQ. CDR3 in DNA: TGCGCCAGCAGCTTGGCAGGGGACTATGGCTACACCTTC. Its protein is CASSLAGDYGYTF.

The rearrangement joins TRBV30 to TRBJ2-7; D might be TRBD1 (6 bases). Trimming removed 2 bases from V and 6 bases from J, with 14 bases in between. CDR1 GTSNPN and CDR2 SVGIG come from the germline V gene (reference sequence). The CDR3 is 13 residues long. This CDR3 is CAWSRQGPGEQYF. CDR3 sequence (DNA): TGTGCCTGGAGTAGGCAGGGGCCGGGCGAGCAGTACTTC.

The chain carries TRBV5-1 and TRBJ2-7; tentative D call: TRBD1 (6 bases). Germline V lookup: CDR1 SGHRS, CDR2 YFSETQ. This CDR3 has 14 residues. Trimming left V 1 base short and J 3 bases short, with 11 bases between. The DNA for the CDR3 is TGCGCCAGCAGCTTGACCGGACAGTTCTACGAGCAGTACTTC. Amino acid sequence: CASSLTGQFYEQYF.

The chain is built from TRBV15 and TRBJ1-1; D remains ambiguous. Trimming shortened V by 1 base and J by 1 base, and 4 bases separated the two germline ends. There are 13 residues in the CDR3. Germline V gives CDR1 LNHNV, CDR2 YYDKDF (reference sequence). The CDR3 coding sequence is TGTGCCACCAGCAGAGGGCAGAACACTGAAGCTTTCTTT. As protein: CATSRGQNTEAFF.